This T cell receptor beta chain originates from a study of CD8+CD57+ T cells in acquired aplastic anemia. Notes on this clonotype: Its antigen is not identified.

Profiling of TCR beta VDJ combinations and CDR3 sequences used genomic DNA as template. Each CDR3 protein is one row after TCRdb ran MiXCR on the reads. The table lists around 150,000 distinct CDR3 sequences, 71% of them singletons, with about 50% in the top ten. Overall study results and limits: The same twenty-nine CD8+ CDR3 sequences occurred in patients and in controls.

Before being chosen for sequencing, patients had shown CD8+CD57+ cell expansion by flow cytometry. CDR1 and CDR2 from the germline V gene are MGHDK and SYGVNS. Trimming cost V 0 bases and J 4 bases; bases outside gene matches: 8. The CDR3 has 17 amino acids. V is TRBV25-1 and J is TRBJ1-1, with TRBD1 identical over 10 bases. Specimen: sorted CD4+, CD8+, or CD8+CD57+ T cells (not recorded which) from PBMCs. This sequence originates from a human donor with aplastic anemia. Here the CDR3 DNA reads TGTGCCAGCAGTGAATATGGGGAGGGGGACAGGGGCACTGAAGCTTTCTTT. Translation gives CASSEYGEGDRGTEAFF.